The 32 T cell receptor beta chains below were found in one sample sequenced in a study of T cell repertoires and HLA-DP antigens. These receptors have no known antigen. Repertoires were generated with immunoSEQ multiplex PCR, while TCRdb's copy carries only in-frame clones and drops some. Among around 100,000 clones listed, roughly 92% were seen once. The specimen was CD4+ T cells from PBMCs. The receptors originated from a woman aged 18-29 years in good health and CMV-seronegative.

The chain recombines TRBV29-1 with TRBJ2-3; 12 bases match TRBD2. The V segment lost 4 bases and the J segment 3 bases; nucleotides outside the gene matches: 5. The CDR3 runs to 15 residues. CDR1 is SQVTM, CDR2 ANQGSEA, per germline. The CDR3 coding sequence is TGCAGCGTTGGGCTAGCGGGGGGGTGGACAGATACGCAGTATTTT. This codes for CSVGLAGGWTDTQYF.

The chain has TRBV6-5 and TRBJ1-3, with unresolved D. Per germline, CDR1 MNHEY and CDR2 SVGAGI. The CDR3 consists of 14 residues. Trimming took off 4 bases at V and 0 bases at J, with 7 bases between the two ends. In nucleotides, the CDR3 is TGTGCCAGCAGTTCCAAGGGCTCTGGAAACACCATATATTTT. The encoded protein is CASSSKGSGNTIYF.

V usage is TRBV23-1 and J usage is TRBJ1-4; 7 bases line up with TRBD1. TRBV23-1 is flagged as an ORF with uncertain function. The CDR3 spans 16 residues. The V gene end was trimmed by 6 bases and the J gene end by 8 bases; junction bases not matched to a gene: 15. The CDR3 sequence is CASRIFTGVVGEKLFF. The CDR3 DNA is TGCGCCAGCAGAATCTTTACAGGGGTAGTGGGAGAAAAACTGTTTTTT.

The rearrangement uses TRBV25-1 and TRBJ2-3; 10 nucleotides agree with TRBD2. Germline lookup yields CDR1 MGHDK and CDR2 SYGVNS. V was clipped by 5 bases and J by 2 bases; unmatched bases: 7. The CDR3 sequence is 16 residues long. CDR3 sequence (DNA): TGTGCCAGCAGTACCCTAGCGGGGGCATTCACAGATACGCAGTATTTT. This sequence encodes CASSTLAGAFTDTQYF.

This rearrangement joins TRBV19 to TRBJ1-6; D gene ambiguous. Trimming cost V 6 bases and J 4 bases, with 16 bases left between them. Germline assignment: CDR1 LNHDA and CDR2 SQIVND (reference sequence). CDR3 length equals 16 residues. This CDR3 is CASRRVRDHYNSPLHF. In DNA form, the CDR3 reads TGTGCCAGTAGGAGGGTCAGAGACCATTATAATTCACCCCTCCACTTT.

Only one count was recorded for this clone. The rearrangement joins TRBV30 to TRBJ2-1; possible D gene TRBD1, 6 bases. Trimming took off 3 bases at V and 0 bases at J, with 9 bases between the two ends. The germline V gene encodes CDR1 GTSNPN and CDR2 SVGIG (reference sequence). CDR3 length: 14 amino acids. The CDR3, as DNA: TGTGCCTGGAGGAGGGGGAGCTCCTACAATGAGCAGTTCTTC. Amino acid sequence: CAWRRGSSYNEQFF.

The V call is TRBV11-2, the J call TRBJ2-5; TRBD2 matches at 10 bases. CDR3 length: 15 residues. V trimming: 2 bases; J trimming: 1 base; junction bases outside the gene matches: 1. Germline V gene data show CDR1 as SGHAT and CDR2 as FQNNGV. CDR3 region: CASSLSGGGQETQYF. CDR3 sequence (DNA): TGTGCCAGCAGCTTAAGCGGGGGGGGCCAAGAGACCCAGTACTTC. The full variable domain, in which reference TRBV11-2 and TRBJ2-5 provide the parts outside the CDR3, is EAGVAQSPRYKIIEKRQSVAFWCNPISGHATLYWYQQILGQGPKLLIQFQNNGVVDDSQLPKDRFSAERLKGVDSTLKIQPAKLEDSAVYLCASSLSGGGQETQYFGPGTRLLVL.

The chain carries TRBV6-1 and TRBJ2-3; 10 bases are a match to TRBD2. From germline, CDR1 is MNHNS and CDR2 SASEGT. The V gene end was trimmed by 6 bases and the J gene end by 4 bases; junction bases not matched to a gene: 7. This CDR3 is 15 amino acids long. The CDR3 bases are TGTGCCAGCAGGAGCAGCGGGAGGGACTCAGATACGCAGTATTTT. This gives the protein CASRSSGRDSDTQYF.

This sequence joins TRBV5-1 and TRBJ2-3, with TRBD2 matching over 11 bases. Per the germline V gene, CDR1 is SGHRS and CDR2 is YFSETQ. The V and J ends lost 3 bases and 6 bases, in that order; junction bases with no gene match: 9. This CDR3 has 16 amino acids. In nucleotides, the CDR3 is TGCGCCAGCAGCTCCTTAGCGGGGGGGACCATGGATACGCAGTATTTT. Protein product: CASSSLAGGTMDTQYF.

CDR3 DNA: TGTGCCAGCAGCCCTATGTACAGGGTTGGTTTAGATACGCAGTATTTT. It yields the protein CASSPMYRVGLDTQYF. This chain uses TRBV28 with TRBJ2-3; D is possibly TRBD1 (6 bases). The CDR3 is 16 residues long. Trimming pared 6 bases from V and 5 bases from J, leaving 21 bases between. CDR1 MDHEN and CDR2 SYDVKM come from the germline V gene.

The rearrangement joins TRBV7-2 to TRBJ1-1; D uncertain. Germline V lookup: CDR1 SGHTA, CDR2 FQGNSA. V lost 1 base, J lost 0 bases, and 12 bases lay in between. The CDR3 spans 16 residues. In nucleotides, the CDR3 is TGTGCCAGCAGCTTAGATGGGCTCACCCTGAACACTGAAGCTTTCTTT. Translation: CASSLDGLTLNTEAFF.

V and J are TRBV5-1 and TRBJ2-1; 12 nucleotides line up with TRBD2. V shed 4 bases, J shed 3 bases, and the junction held 14 bases outside the gene matches. The CDR3 sequence is 19 residues long. Germline assignment: CDR1 SGHRS and CDR2 YFSETQ. CDR3 loop: CASSARLAGVSGGYNEQFF. The CDR3 DNA reads TGCGCCAGCAGCGCGAGACTAGCGGGAGTCTCAGGAGGCTACAATGAGCAGTTCTTC.

This rearrangement joins TRBV5-4 to TRBJ2-5; perhaps TRBD1 as D (6 bases). This CDR3 contains 14 residues. Germline values: CDR1 SGHNT, CDR2 YYREEE (reference sequence). Trimming removed 5 bases at V and 1 base at J, with 12 bases between. The CDR3 DNA sequence: TGTGCCAGCAGTCAGGGGAATGGCCAAGAGACCCAGTACTTC. It specifies CASSQGNGQETQYF.

The gene calls are TRBV6-1 and TRBJ2-2; 8 bases line up with TRBD2. CDR1 is MNHNS, CDR2 SASEGT, per germline. The CDR3 runs to 15 residues. With V trimmed by 4 bases and J by 2 bases, 3 bases remained unmatched. The DNA of the CDR3 is TGTGCCAGCAGTGGTGTAGCGGGAAACACCGGGGAGCTGTTTTTT. This encodes CASSGVAGNTGELFF.

V and J are TRBV27 and TRBJ2-2; D is ambiguous. The germline V and J ends were trimmed by 5 bases and 2 bases, with 12 bases remaining between them. In germline, CDR1 is MNHEY, CDR2 SMNVEV (reference sequence). The CDR3 spans 15 residues. The CDR3 sequence is CASSTISGNTGELFF. The DNA for the CDR3 is TGTGCCAGCAGTACGATATCAGGCAACACCGGGGAGCTGTTTTTT.

Points on this clone: One junction end does not reproduce the germline sequence, and a read error may be involved. Other DNA variants within this sample encode the same CDR3. This chain connects TRBV4-2 to TRBJ1-3; TRBD1 might be the D (6 bases). Germline lookup yields CDR1 LGHNA and CDR2 YNFKEQ. This CDR3 is 16 amino acids long. The CDR3 coding sequence is TGTGCCAGCAGCCAAGATGCCAGGGGCGTCGGAAACACTATATATTTT. Protein product: CASSQDARGVGNTIYF.

The J gene is TRBJ2-3, the V gene TRBV5-8; TRBD2 matches 12 bases. The germline CDR1 and CDR2 sequences are SGHTS and YDEGEE. The trim removed 3 bases at V and 7 bases at J, leaving 6 bases unmatched. The CDR3 extends over 15 amino acids. The DNA of the CDR3 is TGTGCCAGCAGCTCGCTAGCGGGGGGGGGCTATACGCAGTATTTT. The encoded protein is CASSSLAGGGYTQYF.

The chain uses TRBV5-1 and TRBJ2-2; 7 bases line up with TRBD2. The V gene end was trimmed by 0 bases and the J gene end by 1 base; junction bases not matched to a gene: 3. The germline V gene encodes CDR1 SGHRS and CDR2 YFSETQ. This CDR3 comprises 16 residues. CDR3 nucleotide sequence: TGCGCCAGCAGCTTGGGGCCTAGCGGGAACACCGGGGAGCTGTTTTTT. This codes for CASSLGPSGNTGELFF.

The chain is built from TRBV5-4 and TRBJ2-7; no clear D. Looked up from germline, CDR1 is SGHNT and CDR2 is YYREEE (reference sequence). The length of the CDR3 is 19 residues. Between the trimmed V and J ends, which lost 4 bases and 1 base, there was a span of 27 bases. The CDR3 sequence: CASSPARFLWRTSSYEQYF. The CDR3 nucleotides read TGTGCCAGCAGCCCCGCAAGATTTTTGTGGCGGACGTCATCCTACGAGCAGTACTTC.

This sequence joins TRBV27 and TRBJ1-2; 7 positions agree with TRBD1. In germline, CDR1 is MNHEY, CDR2 SMNVEV (reference sequence). The CDR3 extends over 16 amino acids. J was trimmed by 8 bases and V by 3 bases; bases with no gene match: 15. In DNA form, the CDR3 reads TGTGCCAGCAGTTTCTCCGGACAGAGGGGACAGCGCGGCTACACCTTC. The encoded protein is CASSFSGQRGQRGYTF.

The chain combines TRBV15 with TRBJ1-5, with D tentatively TRBD1 (6 bases). Germline values: CDR1 LNHNV, CDR2 YYDKDF (reference sequence). The V gene lost 0 bases and the J gene lost 9 bases, with 15 bases spanning the gap. CDR3 length: 15 amino acids. The CDR3 sequence is CATSRDLDSSRPQHF. DNA of the CDR3: TGTGCCACCAGCAGAGATCTGGACAGTTCAAGGCCCCAGCATTTT.

For the CDR3, the DNA is TGTGCCTGGAGTAGGCCAGCGGGAGGGTGGGAGACCCAGTACTTC. It is translated as CAWSRPAGGWETQYF. V and J are TRBV30 and TRBJ2-5; the match to TRBD2 covers 10 bases. CDR1 GTSNPN and CDR2 SVGIG come from the germline V gene (reference sequence). Losses at the gene ends were 2 bases for V and 5 bases for J; bases not matched to a gene: 8. This CDR3 is 15 amino acids long. The variable domain in full, with the rest retrieved from reference TRBV30 and TRBJ2-5, is SQTIHQWPATLVQPVGSPLSLECTVEGTSNPNLYWYRQAAGRGLQLLFYSVGIGQISSEVPQNLSASRPQDRQFILSSKKLLLSDSGFYLCAWSRPAGGWETQYFGPGTRLLVL.

The chain links TRBV7-2 to TRBJ1-3, with D unclear. CDR1 SGHTA and CDR2 FQGNSA come from the germline V gene. The CDR3 extends over 17 amino acids. Trimming took 2 bases from V and 1 from J, leaving 15 bases between them. The CDR3 region is CASSLTPTSFSGNTIYF. The CDR3 DNA sequence: TGTGCCAGCAGCTTAACCCCGACATCCTTTTCTGGAAACACCATATATTTT.

This clone is a singleton in its sample. V gene TRBV18 combines with J gene TRBJ1-1; no definite D call. V lost 6 bases to trimming and J lost 0 bases, with 17 bases between them. The CDR3 is 16 residues long. Germline V gives CDR1 KGHSH, CDR2 LQKENI. For the CDR3, the DNA is TGTGCCAGCTCCTATAAGACGGTGGCCTTGAACACTGAAGCTTTCTTT. It encodes CASSYKTVALNTEAFF. The full variable domain, rest sourced from reference TRBV18 and TRBJ1-1, is NAGVMQNPRHLVRRRGQEARLRCSPMKGHSHVYWYRQLPEEGLKFMVYLQKENIIDESGMPKERFSAEFPKEGPSILRIQQVVRGDSAAYFCASSYKTVALNTEAFFGQGTRLTVV.

The V gene is TRBV28, the J gene TRBJ1-5; TRBD1 is a possible D gene (5 bases). This CDR3 has 15 amino acids. Trimming shortened V by 7 bases and J by 6 bases, and 19 bases separated the two germline ends. The V gene's germline CDR1 is MDHEN and CDR2 SYDVKM. The CDR3 DNA sequence: TGTGCCAGCATTACTCCCACAGGCTTCGGTCAGCCCCAGCATTTT. It specifies CASITPTGFGQPQHF.

The gene calls are TRBV19 and TRBJ2-1; D is tentatively TRBD1 or TRBD2 (5 bases each). This CDR3 comprises 15 residues. The V end lost 2 bases, the J end lost 7 bases, and 15 bases lay between the germline ends. The V gene's germline CDR1 is LNHDA and CDR2 SQIVND (reference sequence). CDR3 sequence: CASSISRVLVNEQFF. The CDR3 region has the DNA TGTGCCAGTAGTATAAGCAGGGTACTAGTGAATGAGCAGTTCTTC.

V gene TRBV5-1 combines with J gene TRBJ2-1; 9 bases map to TRBD1. The V segment lost 5 bases and the J segment 2 bases; nucleotides outside the gene matches: 11. The CDR3 has 17 amino acids. Per the germline V gene, CDR1 is SGHRS and CDR2 is YFSETQ. CDR3 coding DNA: TGCGCCAGCAGGCAACCGAACAGGGGGCGCACCTACAATGAGCAGTTCTTC. Translation: CASRQPNRGRTYNEQFF.

V gene TRBV6-5 combines with J gene TRBJ2-7; D call uncertain. The V end lost 6 bases, the J end lost 4 bases, and 7 bases lay between the germline ends. Germline assignment: CDR1 MNHEY and CDR2 SVGAGI. This CDR3 contains 11 residues. CDR3 residues: CASRTHYEQYF. The CDR3 DNA sequence: TGTGCCAGCAGGACCCATTACGAGCAGTACTTC.

The chain employs TRBV9 and TRBJ2-1; 8 nucleotides line up with TRBD1. CDR3 length: 16 amino acids. The V and J ends lost 0 bases and 4 bases, in that order; junction bases with no gene match: 6. Per the germline V gene, CDR1 is SGDLS and CDR2 is YYNGEE. CDR3 nucleotides: TGTGCCAGCAGCGTAGCTAGGACAGGGCTTTACAATGAGCAGTTCTTC. It codes for CASSVARTGLYNEQFF.

The chain employs TRBV2 and TRBJ1-1, with 9 bases lining up with TRBD1. The ends lost 5 bases at V and 6 bases at J; junction bases unmatched: 10. The length of the CDR3 is 15 residues. Germline CDR1 and CDR2: SNHLY and FYNNEI. In nucleotides, the CDR3 is TGTGCCAGCAGTCCACCTCAACAGGGGGCGGCTGAAGCTTTCTTT. It translates to CASSPPQQGAAEAFF.

V and J are TRBV18 and TRBJ2-7; possibly TRBD2 for D (6 bases). Germline assignment: CDR1 KGHSH and CDR2 LQKENI. V gave up 3 bases and J gave up 5 bases, with 14 bases separating them. This CDR3 is 14 amino acids long. CDR3 in amino acids: CASSPPGLTDEQYV. The CDR3 bases are TGTGCCAGCTCACCTCCGGGACTTACAGACGAGCAGTACGTC.

The chain is built from TRBV7-8 and TRBJ2-2, with 10 bases matching TRBD1. CDR1 SGHVS and CDR2 FQNEAQ come from the germline V gene. This CDR3 is built from 16 residues. V dropped 5 bases and J dropped 6; count of bases not matched to a gene: 9. DNA of the CDR3: TGTGCCAGCAGCCTCCGGGACAGGGGTCGCCCCGGGGAGCTGTTTTTT. This sequence encodes CASSLRDRGRPGELFF.